This entry features one T cell receptor beta chain sequence. Which antigen it targets is not known. One base away there is no much larger clone; base qualities are not given. This sample is part of a study of control samples from healthy donors and cancer patients (TCRdb year 2020). The library was produced with the immunoSEQ multiplex PCR assay. TCRdb holds this immuneACCESS table with in-frame rearrangements only. Some clones are missing; in checked studies, unresolved V genes explain under half, and the rest has no known cause. This sample lists some 140,000 clones; about nine tenths were detected once. Around 8.2% of the sample comes from the top ten. Clipping removes 2 bases from V and 6 bases from J, with 7 as the unmatched junction base count. The germline V gene (reference sequence) gives CDR1 as GTSNPN and CDR2 as SVGIG. From cysteine to phenylalanine, the CDR3 is 14 amino acids long. Solely the CDR3 DNA is kept, with 42 bases framed from the first base.

Source material: blood. The chain joins TRBV30 to TRBJ2-7; 10 central bases correspond to TRBD2. This sequence originates from a young woman in good health. The CDR3 sequence is CAWSLLAGEGEQYF. The nucleotides are TGTGCCTGGAGTCTTCTAGCGGGAGAAGGCGAGCAGTACTTC. Beyond the CDR3, the reference TRBV30 and TRBJ2-7 genes provide the residues; the full variable domain reads: SQTIHQWPATLVQPVGSPLSLECTVEGTSNPNLYWYRQAAGRGLQLLFYSVGIGQISSEVPQNLSASRPQDRQFILSSKKLLLSDSGFYLCAWSLLAGEGEQYFGPGTRLTVT.